This T cell receptor (beta chain) was documented in a study of response to subunit inactivated influenza vaccine. General study results and limits: Seasonal influenza vaccination, on each occasion, was suggested by the authors to recruit few new T cells.

TCRdb used MiXCR to reprocess the RT-PCR reads, holding one entry per CDR3 protein. Among 650,000 to 800,000 distinct CDR3 sequences, around 14% were seen once, and the ten largest hold 6.5% to 8.5%. For this clonotype: Its cognate antigen is unknown.

The V gene lost 0 bases and the J gene lost 3 bases, with 15 bases spanning the gap. The CDR3 sequence is 16 residues long. Looked up from germline, CDR1 is SGHTA and CDR2 is FQGNSA. The sample was PBMCs from blood, taken about 14 days before vaccination. The chain links TRBV7-2 to TRBJ2-7, with TRBD1 as a possible D gene (7 bases). This TCR came from a man between 45 and 60 years old who received an inactivated influenza vaccine. CDR3 in DNA: TGTGCCAGCAGCTTAGCCGCGCAGGGGGGTTACTACGAGCAGTACTTC. Translation: CASSLAAQGGYYEQYF.